This paragraph reports one TCR beta chain. The target antigen is unknown. Germline V CDR1 and CDR2: GTSNPN, SVGIG (reference sequence). This CDR3 has 12 amino acids. V lost 0 bases, J lost 3 bases, and 4 bases lay in between. The authors ran a second PCR of about 6 to 11 cycles using a sample-barcoded 5' primer and a J-beta primer mix. TCRdb used MiXCR to reprocess the 5' RACE reads, holding one entry per CDR3 protein. The data show some 920,000 distinct CDR3 sequences, just over 50% seen once. These data belong to a study of blood T cells in healthy people across ages. Broader study findings: Considered underestimates were the diversity estimates obtained from one million T cells.

This clonotype was sampled from an older woman in good health. The sequenced sample consisted of blood. V and J are TRBV30 and TRBJ2-3; D is unclear. The DNA for the CDR3 is TGTGCCTGGAGTGTAGGAACAGATACGCAGTATTTT. The encoded protein is CAWSVGTDTQYF.